This T cell receptor beta chain appears in the sequencing data of a study of T-cell memory formation after mild COVID-19. In regard to this clonotype: The antigen is unknown.

From the 5' RACE reads, TCRdb called clonotypes with MiXCR, one entry per CDR3 protein. The table shows about 280,000 distinct CDR3 sequences, with 8% to 9% occurring only once. V lost 3 bases, J lost 4 bases, and 12 bases lay in between. Germline V gene data show CDR1 as DFQATT and CDR2 as SNEGSKA (reference sequence). The CDR3 covers 14 residues. Study outcomes and limitations: From day 15 to 85, contracting clones were balanced between CD4 and CD8, whereas later expanders leaned toward CD4+.

The sequencing input was PBMCs or a T cell subset sorted from them (not recorded which). This receptor was taken from a man between 18 and 29 years old who had mild COVID-19 (a few samples of this study predate the infection). Cell type and time point are not known. This chain joins TRBV20-1 and TRBJ1-4; D is unresolved. For the CDR3, the DNA is TGCAGTGCTAGGTTTCCAGGAGTTAATGAAAAACTGTTTTTT. Protein sequence: CSARFPGVNEKLFF.